Given below is one T cell receptor beta chain in context. Its antigen is currently unknown. The sample belongs to a study of cytomegalovirus exposure and HLA in healthy donors. Findings and caveats of the study: It was taken for granted in presence/absence analyses that sequencing depth across donors was roughly uniform. Among the sequence variants, a highly shared cluster was likely an artifact of sequencing. Later genetic work tied a missense DCLRE1C variant to beta-chain V and J trimming.

J lost 8 bases, V lost 6 bases, and 4 bases had no gene match. The CDR3 extends over 12 amino acids. From germline, CDR1 is MNHEY and CDR2 SVGAGI. Researchers ran the PCR with 60 Vbeta and 13 Jbeta primers. TCRdb's copy holds only in-frame clones and misses some; the assay was immunoSEQ multiplex PCR. The sample holds 55,000 to 70,000 clones. Material: PBMCs. The chain employs TRBV6-5 and TRBJ1-2; 9 bases match TRBD1. The receptor's source is a female donor in good health and CMV-seropositive. This chain's CDR3 is CASRPQGAGYTF. As DNA, the CDR3 is TGTGCCAGCAGACCACAGGGGGCAGGCTACACCTTC.